This TCR beta chain emerged from a study of cytomegalovirus exposure and HLA in healthy donors. As for this clone: Its antigen is not identified.

Generated by immunoSEQ multiplex PCR, the TCRdb table keeps only in-frame clones and is missing some. Here the sample spans 80,000 to 95,000 clones, 90% to 95% being singletons. Study-wide results and limits: The study labeled approximately 150 TCR beta chains cytomegalovirus-associated. Rarity characterized most TCR sequences, yet some public TCRs appeared in many donors. According to a subsequent analysis, TCR clusters from the first cohort were inclined to appear together in the 120 validation repertoires. Reports showed the classifier diagnosing cytomegalovirus status with high specificity and sensitivity.

The CDR3 extends over 13 amino acids. Germline assignment: CDR1 MNHEY and CDR2 SMNVEV (reference sequence). V was clipped by 3 bases and J by 3 bases; unmatched bases: 2. The gene calls are TRBV27 and TRBJ2-7; 7 positions agree with TRBD1. Sequenced sample: PBMCs. This receptor was obtained from a woman aged 25-40 years in good health and CMV-seropositive. CDR3 sequence (DNA): TGTGCCAGCAGTTTTACAGGGGTCTACGAGCAGTACTTC. This gives the protein CASSFTGVYEQYF.